What follows is one TCR beta chain and its context. The antigen remains unidentified. The entry originates in a study of T cells in Graves' hyperthyroidism and ophthalmopathy. Study-wide points: In the analysis, a 13 V-J model separated ophthalmopathy from stable hyperthyroidism.

The CDR3 extends over 14 amino acids. In germline, CDR1 is DFQATT, CDR2 SNEGSKA (reference sequence). V lost 0 bases, J lost 0 bases, and 8 bases lay in between. RNA transcripts served as the template for amplifying TCR beta CDR3 regions. A set of HTBI primers served as the primers for a first-round RT-PCR of the TCR CDR3. Via MiXCR, TCRdb re-called the multiplex PCR reads, giving one row per CDR3 protein. The sample lists some 530,000 distinct CDR3 sequences, less than 25% occurring once. The J gene is TRBJ1-2, the V gene TRBV20-1; D is uncertain. The TCR comes from a woman between 65 and 79 years old with Graves' ophthalmopathy. What was sequenced was blood. The CDR3 region has the DNA TGCAGTGCTAGAGAATCTGGGACTAACTATGGCTACACCTTC. Translating gives CSARESGTNYGYTF.